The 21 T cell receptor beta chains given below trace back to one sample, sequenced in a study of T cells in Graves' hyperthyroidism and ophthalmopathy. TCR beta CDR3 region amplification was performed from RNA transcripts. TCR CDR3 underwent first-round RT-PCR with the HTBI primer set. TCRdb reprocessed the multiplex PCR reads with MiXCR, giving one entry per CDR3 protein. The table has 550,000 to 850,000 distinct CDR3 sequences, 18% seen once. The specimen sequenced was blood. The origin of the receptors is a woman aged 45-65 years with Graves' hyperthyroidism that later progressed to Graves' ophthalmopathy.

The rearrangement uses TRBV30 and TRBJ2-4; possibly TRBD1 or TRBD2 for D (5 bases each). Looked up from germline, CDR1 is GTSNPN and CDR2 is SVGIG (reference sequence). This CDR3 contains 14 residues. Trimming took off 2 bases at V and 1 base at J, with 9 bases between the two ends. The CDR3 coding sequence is TGTGCCTGGAGTCCCGAGGGGGCCAAAAACATTCAGTACTTC. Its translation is CAWSPEGAKNIQYF. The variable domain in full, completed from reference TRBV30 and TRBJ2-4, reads SQTIHQWPATLVQPVGSPLSLECTVEGTSNPNLYWYRQAAGRGLQLLFYSVGIGQISSEVPQNLSASRPQDRQFILSSKKLLLSDSGFYLCAWSPEGAKNIQYFGAGTRLSVL.

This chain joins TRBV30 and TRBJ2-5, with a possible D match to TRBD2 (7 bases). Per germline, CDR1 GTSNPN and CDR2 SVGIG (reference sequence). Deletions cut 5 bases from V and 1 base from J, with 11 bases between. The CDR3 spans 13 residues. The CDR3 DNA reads TGTGCCTGGTCACGGGGGGCCCAAGAGACCCAGTACTTC. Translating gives CAWSRGAQETQYF.

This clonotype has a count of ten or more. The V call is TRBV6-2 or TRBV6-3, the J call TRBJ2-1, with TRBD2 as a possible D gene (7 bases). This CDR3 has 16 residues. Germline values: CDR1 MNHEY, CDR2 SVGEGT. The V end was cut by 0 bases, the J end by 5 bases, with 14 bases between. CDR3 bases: TGTGCCAGCAGTTACTCGACCGGGGGGCCCAACAATGAGCAGTTCTTC. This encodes CASSYSTGGPNNEQFF.

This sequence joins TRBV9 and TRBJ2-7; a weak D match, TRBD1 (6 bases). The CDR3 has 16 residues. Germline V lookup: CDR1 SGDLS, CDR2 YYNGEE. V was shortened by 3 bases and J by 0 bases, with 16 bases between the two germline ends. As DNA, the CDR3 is TGTGCCAGCAGCGAGGGGCCGGGACAAAGCTCCTACGAGCAGTACTTC. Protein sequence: CASSEGPGQSSYEQYF.

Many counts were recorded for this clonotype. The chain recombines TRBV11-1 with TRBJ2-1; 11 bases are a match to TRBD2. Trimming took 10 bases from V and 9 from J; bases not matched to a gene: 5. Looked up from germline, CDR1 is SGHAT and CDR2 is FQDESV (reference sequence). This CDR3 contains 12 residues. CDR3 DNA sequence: TGTGCCACTAGCGGGGGGAAAGGTGAGCAGTTCTTC. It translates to CATSGGKGEQFF.

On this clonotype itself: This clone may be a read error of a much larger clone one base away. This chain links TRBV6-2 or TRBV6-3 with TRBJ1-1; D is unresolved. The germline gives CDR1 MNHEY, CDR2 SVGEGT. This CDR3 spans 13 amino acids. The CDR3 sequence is CASIYLQETEAFF. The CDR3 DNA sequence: TGTGCCAGCATTTACCTACAAGAGACTGAAGCTTTCTTT.

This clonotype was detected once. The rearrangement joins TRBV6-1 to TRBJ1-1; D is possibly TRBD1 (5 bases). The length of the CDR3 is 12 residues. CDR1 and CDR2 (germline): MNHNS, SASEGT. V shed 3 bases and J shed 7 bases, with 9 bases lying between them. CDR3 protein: CASSEGPDEAFF. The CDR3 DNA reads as TGTGCCAGCAGTGAGGGGCCAGATGAAGCTTTCTTT.

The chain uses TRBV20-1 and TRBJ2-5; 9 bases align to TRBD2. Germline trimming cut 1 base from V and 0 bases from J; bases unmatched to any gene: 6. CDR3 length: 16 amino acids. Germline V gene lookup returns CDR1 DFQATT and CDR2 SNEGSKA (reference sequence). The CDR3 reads CSARVASGVNQETQYF. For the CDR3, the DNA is TGCAGTGCTAGAGTTGCTAGCGGGGTGAACCAAGAGACCCAGTACTTC.

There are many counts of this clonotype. Written as DNA, the CDR3 is TGTGCCTGGAGTCCTGGCGCGGGAGCTTTCTTT. It specifies CAWSPGAGAFF. The chain couples TRBV30 to TRBJ1-1, with D unresolved. V lost 2 bases and J lost 10, with 11 bases in between. The CDR3 is 11 residues long. The germline V gene encodes CDR1 GTSNPN and CDR2 SVGIG (reference sequence).

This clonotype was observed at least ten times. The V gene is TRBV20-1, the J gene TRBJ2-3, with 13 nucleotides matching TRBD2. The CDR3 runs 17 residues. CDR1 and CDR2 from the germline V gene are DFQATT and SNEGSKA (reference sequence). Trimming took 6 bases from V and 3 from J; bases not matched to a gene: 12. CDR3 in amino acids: CSATLAGGSYRTDTQYF. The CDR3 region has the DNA TGCAGTGCAACACTAGCGGGGGGGTCTTACCGGACAGATACGCAGTATTTT.

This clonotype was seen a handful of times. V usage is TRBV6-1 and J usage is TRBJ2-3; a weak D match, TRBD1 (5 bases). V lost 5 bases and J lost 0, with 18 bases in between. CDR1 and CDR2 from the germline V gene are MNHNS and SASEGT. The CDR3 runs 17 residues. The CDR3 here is CASSPLNRSPSTDTQYF. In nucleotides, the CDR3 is TGTGCCAGCAGTCCCCTGAACAGGAGCCCCAGCACAGATACGCAGTATTTT.

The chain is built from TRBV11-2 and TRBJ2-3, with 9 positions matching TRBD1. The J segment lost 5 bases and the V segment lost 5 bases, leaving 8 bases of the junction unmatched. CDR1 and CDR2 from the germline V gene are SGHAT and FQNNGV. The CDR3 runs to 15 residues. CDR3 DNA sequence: TGTGCCAGCAGCCCTCGGACAGGGGTAAAAGATACGCAGTATTTT. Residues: CASSPRTGVKDTQYF.

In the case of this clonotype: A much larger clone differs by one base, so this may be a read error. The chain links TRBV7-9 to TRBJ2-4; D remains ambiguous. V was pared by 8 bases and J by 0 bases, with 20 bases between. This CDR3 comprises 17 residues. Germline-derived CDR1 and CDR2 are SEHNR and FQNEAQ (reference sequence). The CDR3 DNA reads TGTGCCAGCTCCCCTGGACCGGACCGAATAGCCAAAAACATTCAGTACTTC. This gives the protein CASSPGPDRIAKNIQYF.

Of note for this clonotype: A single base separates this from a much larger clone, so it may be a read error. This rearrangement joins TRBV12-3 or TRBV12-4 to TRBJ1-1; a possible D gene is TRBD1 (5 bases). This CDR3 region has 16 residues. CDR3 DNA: TGTGTCAGCAGTTTATTGAGGGGAATTATGAACACTGAAGCTTTCTTT. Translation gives CVSSLLRGIMNTEAFF.

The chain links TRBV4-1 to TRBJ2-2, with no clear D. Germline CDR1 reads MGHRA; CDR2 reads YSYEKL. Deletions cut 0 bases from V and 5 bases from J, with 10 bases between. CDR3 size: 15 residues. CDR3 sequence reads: CASSQEVELTGELFF. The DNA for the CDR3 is TGCGCCAGCAGCCAAGAGGTGGAGCTGACCGGGGAGCTGTTTTTT.

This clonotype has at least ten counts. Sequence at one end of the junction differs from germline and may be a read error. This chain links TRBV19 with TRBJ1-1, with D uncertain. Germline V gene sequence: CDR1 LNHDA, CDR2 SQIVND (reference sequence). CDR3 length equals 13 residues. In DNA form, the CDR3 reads TGCGCCAGCAGTATGCGGGGTAACACTGAAGCTTTCTTT. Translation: CASSMRGNTEAFF.

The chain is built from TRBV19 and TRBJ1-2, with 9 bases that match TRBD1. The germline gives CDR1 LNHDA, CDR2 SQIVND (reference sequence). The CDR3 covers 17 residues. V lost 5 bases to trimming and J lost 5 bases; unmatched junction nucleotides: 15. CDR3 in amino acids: CASSPYSGDRAWYGYTF. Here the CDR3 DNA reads TGTGCCAGTAGTCCCTATTCGGGGGACAGGGCTTGGTATGGCTACACCTTC.

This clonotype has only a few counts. For the CDR3, the DNA is TGTGCCAGCAGCTTGACGGATTCCGACACCGGGGAGCTGTTTTTT. Translation gives CASSLTDSDTGELFF. The chain recombines TRBV7-3 with TRBJ2-2; D call uncertain. Germline V gene sequence: CDR1 SGHTA, CDR2 FQGTGA. CDR3 size: 15 residues. Trimming shortened V by 3 bases and J by 3 bases, and 11 bases separated the two germline ends. Together with reference TRBV7-3 and TRBJ2-2, the CDR3 gives the full variable domain: GAGVSQTPSNKVTEKGKYVELRCDPISGHTALYWYRQSLGQGPEFLIYFQGTGAADDSGLPNDRFFAVRPEGSVSTLKIQRTERGDSAVYLCASSLTDSDTGELFFGEGSRLTVL.

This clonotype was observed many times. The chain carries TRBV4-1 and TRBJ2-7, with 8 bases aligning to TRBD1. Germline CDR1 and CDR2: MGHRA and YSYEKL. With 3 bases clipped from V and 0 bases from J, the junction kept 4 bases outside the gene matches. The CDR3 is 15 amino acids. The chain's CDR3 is CASSQTTGASYEQYF. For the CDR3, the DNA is TGCGCCAGCAGCCAGACGACAGGGGCCTCCTACGAGCAGTACTTC.

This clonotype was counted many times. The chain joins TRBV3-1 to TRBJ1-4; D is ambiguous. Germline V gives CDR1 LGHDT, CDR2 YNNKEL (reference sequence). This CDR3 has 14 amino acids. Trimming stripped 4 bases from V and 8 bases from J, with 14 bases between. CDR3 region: CASSRVDGSEKLFF. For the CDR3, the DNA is TGTGCCAGCAGCCGCGTTGACGGTTCGGAAAAACTGTTTTTT.

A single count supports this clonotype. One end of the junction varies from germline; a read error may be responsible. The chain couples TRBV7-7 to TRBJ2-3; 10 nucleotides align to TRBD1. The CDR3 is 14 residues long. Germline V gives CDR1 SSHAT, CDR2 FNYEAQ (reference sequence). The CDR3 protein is CASSLRTGGGAQYF. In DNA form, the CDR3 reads TGTGCTAGCAGCTTACGGACAGGGGGGGGAGCGCAGTATTTT.